These 7 T cell receptor beta chains originate from one sample sequenced in a study of shared clonotypes between healthy human individuals. Some clones are missing from TCRdb's copy, which holds only in-frame ones; the method was immunoSEQ multiplex PCR. Of roughly 1,500,000 clones in the sample, 95% to 99% were seen once. Sequencing used naive CD4+ T cells sorted from blood. The subset here: CD45RA+ positively selected. The source of these receptors is a man aged 30-40 years in good health.

The chain is built from TRBV7-6 and TRBJ2-4, with D possibly TRBD2 on 5 matching bases. From germline, CDR1 is SGHVS and CDR2 FNYEAQ. The CDR3 spans 11 residues. With 3 bases removed from V and 9 bases from J, the gap between germline ends came to 6 bases. The CDR3 region is CASSFGGIQYF. CDR3 nucleotides: TGTGCCAGCAGCTTCGGAGGCATTCAGTACTTC.

The chain uses TRBV18 and TRBJ1-2; 7 bases agree with TRBD1. The CDR3 runs to 12 residues. The ends lost 6 bases at V and 6 bases at J; junction bases unmatched: 4. The V gene's germline CDR1 is KGHSH and CDR2 LQKENI. The CDR3 coding sequence is TGTGCCAGCTCTCCGGACAGGCATGGCTACACCTTC. This sequence encodes CASSPDRHGYTF. The full variable domain, completed using reference TRBV18 and TRBJ1-2, is NAGVMQNPRHLVRRRGQEARLRCSPMKGHSHVYWYRQLPEEGLKFMVYLQKENIIDESGMPKERFSAEFPKEGPSILRIQQVVRGDSAAYFCASSPDRHGYTFGSGTRLTVV.

The rearrangement uses TRBV4-1 and TRBJ1-1; TRBD1 agrees at 7 bases. V lost 3 bases to trimming and J lost 4 bases; unmatched junction nucleotides: 5. This CDR3 region has 14 residues. CDR1 is MGHRA and CDR2 is YSYEKL in the germline V gene. The CDR3 DNA reads TGCGCCAGCAGCCAGATGACAGGGTTCACTGAAGCTTTCTTT. Residues: CASSQMTGFTEAFF.

This sequence joins TRBV6-1 and TRBJ2-2; 8 positions match TRBD1. The CDR3 spans 15 residues. Germline lookup yields CDR1 MNHNS and CDR2 SASEGT. V lost 3 bases to trimming and J lost 1 base; unmatched junction nucleotides: 1. The DNA of the CDR3 is TGTGCCAGCAGTGATGGGACAGGGAACACCGGGGAGCTGTTTTTT. The encoded protein is CASSDGTGNTGELFF.

V gene TRBV18 combines with J gene TRBJ2-1; D call uncertain. The CDR3 is 15 residues long. Germline CDR1 is KGHSH and CDR2 is LQKENI. V gave up 3 bases and J gave up 4 bases, with 13 bases separating them. CDR3 residues: CASSPLVSTYNEQFF. The CDR3 DNA reads TGTGCCAGCTCACCGCTAGTCTCCACATACAATGAGCAGTTCTTC.

The J gene is TRBJ2-7, the V gene TRBV2; D is tentatively TRBD1 or TRBD2 (5 bases each). The CDR3 covers 13 residues. The V end was cut by 3 bases, the J end by 2 bases, with 8 bases between. Germline V gene data show CDR1 as SNHLY and CDR2 as FYNNEI. The chain's CDR3 is CASSDRDPYEQYF. The CDR3 DNA follows: TGTGCCAGCAGTGACAGGGACCCCTACGAGCAGTACTTC. Looking up the rest from reference TRBV2 and TRBJ2-7 gives the full variable domain: EPEVTQTPSHQVTQMGQEVILRCVPISNHLYFYWYRQILGQKVEFLVSFYNNEISEKSEIFDDQFSVERPDGSNFTLKIRSTKLEDSAMYFCASSDRDPYEQYFGPGTRLTVT.

The gene calls are TRBV15 and TRBJ2-1; the D gene is possibly TRBD1 (6 bases). This CDR3 is built from 15 residues. V was cut by 8 bases and J by 4 bases, with 18 bases left in between. The germline V gene encodes CDR1 LNHNV and CDR2 YYDKDF (reference sequence). In DNA, the CDR3 is TGTGCCACCTCACGCCCCCGGGACACGTACAATGAGCAGTTCTTC. Translating it yields CATSRPRDTYNEQFF.